Shown below are 20 T cell receptor beta chains from a single sample sequenced in a study of identical twins. TCRdb reanalysed the 5' RACE reads using MiXCR and keeps one entry per CDR3 protein. The sample holds around 370,000 distinct CDR3 sequences, 7% to 9.5% seen once. The sequencing input was naive T cells sorted from blood. These receptors were obtained from a woman aged 45-65 years in good health.

This clonotype was counted ten times or more. V and J are TRBV30 and TRBJ1-2; the D is unclear. V was clipped by 0 bases and J by 0 bases, with 14 bases between them. This CDR3 has 16 amino acids. Germline CDR1 is GTSNPN and CDR2 is SVGIG (reference sequence). The CDR3 reads CAWSVRADSTNYGYTF. CDR3 coding DNA: TGTGCCTGGAGTGTACGGGCGGACTCGACTAACTATGGCTACACCTTC.

This clonotype was observed a single time. The gene calls are TRBV2 and TRBJ2-1, with no clear D. The germline V and J ends were trimmed by 3 bases and 0 bases, with 6 bases remaining between them. Germline CDR1 SNHLY, CDR2 FYNNEI. This CDR3 region has 14 residues. CDR3 coding DNA: TGTGCCAGCAGTGAGCGAAGCTCCTACAATGAGCAGTTCTTC. Protein product: CASSERSSYNEQFF.

This clonotype was counted between two and nine times. The chain is built from TRBV6-5 and TRBJ2-1, with 8 bases that match TRBD2. This CDR3 is 17 amino acids long. Germline CDR1 MNHEY, CDR2 SVGAGI. Germline trimming cut 0 bases from V and 8 bases from J; bases unmatched to any gene: 12. The CDR3 loop is CASSYSLSGGPFDEQFF. In nucleotides, the CDR3 is TGTGCCAGCAGTTACTCCCTTTCGGGAGGGCCTTTCGATGAGCAGTTCTTC.

For this clonotype: Given the absence of the conserved phenylalanine or tryptophan at the CDR3 end, a read error is likely. The rearrangement uses TRBV2 and TRBJ2-2; D remains unclear. Trimming shortened V by 2 bases and J by 6 bases, and 10 bases separated the two germline ends. The CDR3 is 14 amino acids. Germline CDR1 and CDR2: SNHLY and FYNNEI. In DNA, the CDR3 is TGTGCCAGCAGTGAAACCGGGCCCGCCGGGGAGCTGTTTTTA. It is translated as CASSETGPAGELFL.

This rearrangement joins TRBV6-5 to TRBJ1-1; 7 bases are shared with TRBD1. Germline CDR1 reads MNHEY; CDR2 reads SVGAGI. The CDR3 extends over 15 amino acids. J lost 6 bases, V lost 2 bases, and 9 bases had no gene match. For the CDR3, the DNA is TGTGCCAGCAGTTACGGGGGACAGAGTGGGGCTGAAGCTTTCTTT. Translation gives CASSYGGQSGAEAFF.

The genes are TRBV4-1 and TRBJ2-7; D gene ambiguous. CDR1 and CDR2 (germline): MGHRA, YSYEKL. The V end lost 1 base, the J end lost 4 bases, and 17 bases lay between the germline ends. CDR3 length: 16 residues. The CDR3 here is CASSQGAGQHPYEQYF. In DNA form, the CDR3 reads TGCGCCAGCAGCCAAGGGGCCGGGCAGCACCCTTACGAGCAGTACTTC.

This clonotype was detected a few times. The chain links TRBV18 to TRBJ2-1; possibly TRBD2 for D (5 bases). The CDR3 length is 17 residues. Per germline, CDR1 KGHSH and CDR2 LQKENI. The V gene lost 4 bases and the J gene lost 1 base, with 17 bases spanning the gap. CDR3 sequence (DNA): TGTGCCAGCTCACTAGTTAGCGAGCAGCCGTCCTACAATGAGCAGTTCTTC. As protein: CASSLVSEQPSYNEQFF.

In its sample, this clonotype was seen many times. The rearrangement joins TRBV3-1 to TRBJ2-1, with 7 bases lining up with TRBD1. Losses at the gene ends were 6 bases for V and 6 bases for J; bases not matched to a gene: 5. The CDR3 sequence is 13 residues long. Germline CDR1 and CDR2: LGHDT and YNNKEL (reference sequence). The CDR3: CASRQGQSNEQFF. The CDR3 DNA is TGTGCCAGCAGGCAGGGACAGTCCAATGAGCAGTTCTTC.

The sample holds a few counts of this clonotype. The chain links TRBV4-1 to TRBJ1-1; D may be TRBD1 (5 bases). Germline CDR1 is MGHRA and CDR2 is YSYEKL. Trimming shortened V by 1 base and J by 3 bases, and 12 bases separated the two germline ends. This CDR3 is built from 15 residues. In DNA, the CDR3 is TGCGCCAGCAGCCAAGTCGCCAGGGTGGACACTGAAGCTTTCTTT. It encodes CASSQVARVDTEAFF.

In this sample, this clonotype turned up a few times. The rearrangement links TRBV14 to TRBJ2-7, with TRBD2 matching 9 bases. Germline V gene lookup returns CDR1 SGHDN and CDR2 FVKESK. The CDR3 runs 15 residues. Losses at the gene ends were 8 bases for V and 4 bases for J; bases not matched to a gene: 12. This CDR3 is CASGRAGGEPYEQYF. CDR3 sequence (DNA): TGTGCCAGCGGTAGGGCGGGAGGGGAACCTTACGAGCAGTACTTC.

J is TRBJ2-4 and V is TRBV7-2; possibly TRBD1 for D (7 bases). Germline V gives CDR1 SGHTA, CDR2 FQGNSA. With 5 bases removed from V and 8 bases from J, the gap between germline ends came to 22 bases. The CDR3 spans 16 residues. CDR3 sequence (DNA): TGTGCCAGCAGCAACAGGGGAGTTAGCGGTATGGACATTCAGTACTTC. Its translation is CASSNRGVSGMDIQYF. Filled out from reference TRBV7-2 and TRBJ2-4, the complete variable domain reads GAGVSQSPSNKVTEKGKDVELRCDPISGHTALYWYRQSLGQGLEFLIYFQGNSAPDKSGLPSDRFSAERTGGSVSTLTIQRTQQEDSAVYLCASSNRGVSGMDIQYFGAGTRLSVL.

In this sample, this clonotype turned up a few times. DNA of the CDR3: TGTGCCAGCAGCTTAGAGGCAGCGGGAGGGCCTCTTCTTGAGCAGTTCTTC. Translating gives CASSLEAAGGPLLEQFF. V usage is TRBV7-6 and J usage is TRBJ2-1; 10 bases are a match to TRBD2. Germline CDR1 SGHVS, CDR2 FNYEAQ. V dropped 1 base and J dropped 9; count of bases not matched to a gene: 12. The CDR3 loop spans 17 amino acids.

This chain connects TRBV12-3 or TRBV12-4 to TRBJ2-1; no reliable D call. The CDR3 is 14 residues long. Trimming cost V 3 bases and J 9 bases, with 15 bases left between them. CDR3 nucleotides: TGTGCCAGCAGTTTGGCTGGGCCAGAGACTGAGCAGTTCTTC. Protein sequence: CASSLAGPETEQFF.

This clonotype was counted a few times. This sequence joins TRBV6-6 and TRBJ1-1; no clear D. Trimming took off 7 bases at V and 1 base at J, with 7 bases between the two ends. Per germline, CDR1 MNHNY and CDR2 SVGAGI (reference sequence). The CDR3 length is 12 residues. CDR3 amino acids: CASNRANTEAFF. CDR3 DNA sequence: TGTGCCAGCAACCGGGCGAACACTGAAGCTTTCTTT.

This clonotype was seen many times. V usage is TRBV20-1 and J usage is TRBJ2-7, with D possibly matching TRBD1 (7 bases). Germline V CDR1 and CDR2: DFQATT, SNEGSKA (reference sequence). Trimming shortened V by 8 bases and J by 7 bases, and 15 bases separated the two germline ends. The CDR3 is 11 residues long. The chain's CDR3 is CSMGGRGEQYV. Written as DNA, the CDR3 is TGCAGTATGGGGGGCAGGGGGGAGCAGTACGTC.

This rearrangement joins TRBV12-3 or TRBV12-4 to TRBJ1-5; unclear D gene. CDR3 length: 13 amino acids. V was shortened by 5 bases and J by 4 bases, with 9 bases between the two germline ends. The CDR3 loop is CASSQKGNQPQHF. In nucleotides, the CDR3 is TGTGCCAGCAGTCAAAAGGGTAATCAGCCCCAGCATTTT.

This clonotype was recorded many times. CDR3 sequence (DNA): TGTGCCAGCAGTTCACACCGGATTGCTGAAGCTTTCTTT. Its protein product is CASSSHRIAEAFF. The rearrangement uses TRBV6-6 and TRBJ1-1; no definite D call. This CDR3 contains 13 residues. CDR1 MNHNY and CDR2 SVGAGI come from the germline V gene (reference sequence). Trimming pared 4 bases from V and 6 bases from J, leaving 12 bases between.

This clonotype was seen many times. The rearrangement links TRBV28 to TRBJ1-5; 8 nucleotides line up with TRBD1. The CDR3 is made up of 15 amino acids. CDR1 and CDR2 (germline): MDHEN, SYDVKM. V was pared by 6 bases and J by 7 bases, with 11 bases of the junction left unmatched. CDR3 DNA sequence: TGTGCCAGCAGACTTCCAGGGGGCGAAATGCAGCCCCAGCATTTT. Translating it yields CASRLPGGEMQPQHF. The variable domain in full, completed from reference TRBV28 and TRBJ1-5, reads DVKVTQSSRYLVKRTGEKVFLECVQDMDHENMFWYRQDPGLGLRLIYFSYDVKMKEKGDIPEGYSVSREKKERFSLILESASTNQTSMYLCASRLPGGEMQPQHFGDGTRLSIL.

This clonotype was observed a few times. The gene calls are TRBV5-6 and TRBJ2-1; 7 bases agree with TRBD2. This CDR3 region has 14 residues. J lost 9 bases, V lost 4 bases, and 10 bases had no gene match. Germline lookup yields CDR1 SGHDT and CDR2 YYEEEE. The CDR3 nucleotides read TGTGCCAGCAGCACCTGGGACTATGACAGTGAGCAGTTCTTC. Translated, it gives CASSTWDYDSEQFF.

This clonotype occurred many times. This chain links TRBV12-3 or TRBV12-4 with TRBJ1-2, with a possible D match to TRBD1 (5 bases). The V gene lost 6 bases and the J gene lost 2 bases, with 13 bases spanning the gap. The CDR3 contains 14 residues. The DNA of the CDR3 is TGTGCCAGCAGCTGGGAGGGGTTAAACTATGGCTACACCTTC. Translating it yields CASSWEGLNYGYTF.